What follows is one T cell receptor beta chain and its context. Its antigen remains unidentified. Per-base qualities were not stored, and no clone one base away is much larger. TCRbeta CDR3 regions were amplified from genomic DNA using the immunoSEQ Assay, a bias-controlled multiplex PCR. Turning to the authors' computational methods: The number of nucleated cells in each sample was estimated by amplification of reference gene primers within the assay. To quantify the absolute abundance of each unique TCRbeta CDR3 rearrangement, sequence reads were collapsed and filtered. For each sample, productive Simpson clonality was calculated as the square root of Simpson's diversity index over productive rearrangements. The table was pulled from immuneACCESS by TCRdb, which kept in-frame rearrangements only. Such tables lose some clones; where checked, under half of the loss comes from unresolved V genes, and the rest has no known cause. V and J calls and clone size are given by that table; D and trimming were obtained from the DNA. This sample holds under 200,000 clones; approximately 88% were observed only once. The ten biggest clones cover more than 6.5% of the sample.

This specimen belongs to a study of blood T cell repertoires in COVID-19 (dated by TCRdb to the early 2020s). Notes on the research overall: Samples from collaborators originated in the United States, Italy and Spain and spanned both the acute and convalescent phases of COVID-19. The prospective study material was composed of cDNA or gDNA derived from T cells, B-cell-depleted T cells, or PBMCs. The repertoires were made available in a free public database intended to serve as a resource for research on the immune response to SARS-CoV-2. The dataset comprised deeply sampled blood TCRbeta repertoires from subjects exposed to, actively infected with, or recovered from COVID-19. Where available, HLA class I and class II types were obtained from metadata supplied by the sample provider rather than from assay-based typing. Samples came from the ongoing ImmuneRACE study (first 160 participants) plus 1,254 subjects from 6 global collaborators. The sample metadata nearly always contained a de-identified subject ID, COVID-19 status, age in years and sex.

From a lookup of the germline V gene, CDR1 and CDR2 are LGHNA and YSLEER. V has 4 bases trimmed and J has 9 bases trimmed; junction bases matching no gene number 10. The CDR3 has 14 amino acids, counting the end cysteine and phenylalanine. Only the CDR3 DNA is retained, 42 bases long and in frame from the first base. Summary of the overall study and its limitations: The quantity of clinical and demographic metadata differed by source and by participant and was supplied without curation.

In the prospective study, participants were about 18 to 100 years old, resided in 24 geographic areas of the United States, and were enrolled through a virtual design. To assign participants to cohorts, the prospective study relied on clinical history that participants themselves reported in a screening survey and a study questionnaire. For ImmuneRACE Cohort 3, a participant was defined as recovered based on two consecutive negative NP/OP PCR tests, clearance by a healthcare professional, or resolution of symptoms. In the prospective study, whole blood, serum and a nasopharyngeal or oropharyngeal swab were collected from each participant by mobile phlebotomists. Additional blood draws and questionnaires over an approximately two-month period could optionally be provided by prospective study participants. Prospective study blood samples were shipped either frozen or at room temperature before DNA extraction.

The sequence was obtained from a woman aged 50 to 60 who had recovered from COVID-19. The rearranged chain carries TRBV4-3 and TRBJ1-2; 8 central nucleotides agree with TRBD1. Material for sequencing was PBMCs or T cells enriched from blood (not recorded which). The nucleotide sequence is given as TGCGCCAGCAGCCCGGACAGGGAGTCTAGTAGCTACACCTTC. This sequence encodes CASSPDRESSSYTF.